These T cell receptor beta chains were read from a single sample in a study of blood T cell repertoires in COVID-19. Sequenced by immunoSEQ multiplex PCR; TCRdb stores in-frame clones only, minus some. The profile shows about 55,000 clones, about 93% of them singletons. Sequencing was performed on peripheral blood. Receptors were obtained from a human donor with active COVID-19. The donor label of this sample is uncertain. Both conserved end residues are part of each CDR3. Fields, in order: J gene, clone size, V gene, CDR3 protein. Size is omitted from some rows. Given values are once, few, many or a class for expanded clones.

J: TRBJ2-5
size: .
V: TRBV3-1/TRBV3-2
CDR3: CASSQVGLATETQYF

J: TRBJ1-5
size: .
V: TRBV7-2
CDR3: CASSLGQGNQPQHF

J: TRBJ2-3
size: .
V: TRBV2
CDR3: CANNPLGGESTDTQYF

J: TRBJ1-1
size: .
V: TRBV5-4
CDR3: CASSPEGGRSTEAFF

J: TRBJ2-1
size: .
V: TRBV6-5
CDR3: CASSPSPRADNEQFF

J: TRBJ2-7
size: .
V: TRBV11-3
CDR3: CASSLGGTTPYEQYF

J: TRBJ1-1
size: once
V: TRBV28
CDR3: CASSLSRGAMNTEAFF

J: TRBJ1-1
size: once
V: TRBV21-1
CDR3: CASSRQGNTEAFF

J: TRBJ1-6
size: once
V: TRBV9
CDR3: CASSPNSDRVGSPLHF

J: TRBJ2-5
size: .
V: TRBV5-8
CDR3: CASSLVAGGQETQYF

J: TRBJ1-5
size: .
V: TRBV19
CDR3: CASSIRLGGRSQPQHF

J: TRBJ2-1
size: once
V: TRBV9
CDR3: CASSVTGSYNEQFF

J: TRBJ2-1
size: .
V: TRBV2
CDR3: CASSEALSSSYNEQFF

J: TRBJ2-5
size: .
V: TRBV7-6
CDR3: CASSLSGLAGETQYF

J: TRBJ2-1
size: .
V: TRBV18
CDR3: CASSRDSHNEQFF

J: TRBJ2-7
size: once
V: TRBV10-3
CDR3: CAISPYPGQAYEQYF

J: TRBJ2-1
size: .
V: TRBV4-1
CDR3: CASSQDRDSNEQFF

J: TRBJ2-3
size: .
V: TRBV5-1
CDR3: CASSSSTDTQYF

J: TRBJ2-7
size: .
V: TRBV7-9
CDR3: CASSQGRLAGYEQYF

J: TRBJ2-1
size: .
V: TRBV6-5
CDR3: CASIGSTQEQFF

J: TRBJ1-4
size: .
V: TRBV7-9
CDR3: CASSLGPLEEKLFF

J: TRBJ1-2
size: once
V: TRBV5-1
CDR3: CASSLDRGDYGYTF

J: TRBJ2-1
size: .
V: TRBV7-3
CDR3: CASSLSGLTYNEQFF

J: TRBJ2-2
size: .
V: TRBV18
CDR3: CASSPSQGTTGELFF

J: TRBJ1-3
size: .
V: TRBV9
CDR3: CASSVGGLSSGNTIYF

J: TRBJ1-1
size: .
V: TRBV2
CDR3: CASSVRTAEEAFF

J: TRBJ2-5
size: .
V: TRBV7-3
CDR3: CASSLRGGSQETQYF

J: TRBJ2-1
size: .
V: TRBV7-6
CDR3: CASSLGGAGVNEQFF

J: TRBJ1-4
size: .
V: TRBV29-1
CDR3: CSVEEGSRDEKLFF

J: TRBJ2-7
size: .
V: TRBV28
CDR3: CASSFGSGRVEQYF

J: TRBJ2-3
size: .
V: TRBV19
CDR3: CASSILGDSTDTQYF

J: TRBJ2-5
size: .
V: TRBV5-5
CDR3: CASSFQTGGVRETQYF

J: TRBJ1-1
size: few
V: TRBV7-9
CDR3: CASSLQYVKNTEAFF

J: TRBJ2-2
size: .
V: TRBV27
CDR3: CASSSPGTGSGELFF

J: TRBJ2-3
size: .
V: TRBV18
CDR3: CASSPFRLAGVADTQYF

J: TRBJ1-5
size: .
V: TRBV7-8
CDR3: CASSLSLTGPHQPQHF

J: TRBJ2-2
size: .
V: TRBV5-5
CDR3: CASSLYAGTGELFF

J: TRBJ2-1
size: .
V: TRBV10-3
CDR3: CAISKDRRGGEQFF

J: TRBJ2-7
size: .
V: TRBV30
CDR3: CAWAGTGSGEQYF

J: TRBJ1-2
size: .
V: TRBV7-2
CDR3: CASSRGPDYGYTF

J: TRBJ2-7
size: .
V: TRBV3-1/TRBV3-2
CDR3: CASSQEVGWDKELEQYF

J: TRBJ2-1
size: .
V: TRBV18
CDR3: CASSPGQVLYNEQFF

J: TRBJ2-2
size: .
V: TRBV6-5
CDR3: CASWDRGYTGELFF

J: TRBJ1-2
size: .
V: TRBV14
CDR3: CASSQAGGYGYTF

J: TRBJ2-1
size: .
V: TRBV2
CDR3: CASRPRLAYNEQFF

J: TRBJ1-2
size: .
V: TRBV12-3/TRBV12-4
CDR3: CASSLGGGGYTF

J: TRBJ1-1
size: .
V: TRBV18
CDR3: CASSPSGAFVTEAFF

J: TRBJ2-1
size: .
V: TRBV7-6
CDR3: CASSLDLAISAYNEQFF

J: TRBJ2-3
size: .
V: TRBV6-6
CDR3: CASRGALTDTQYF